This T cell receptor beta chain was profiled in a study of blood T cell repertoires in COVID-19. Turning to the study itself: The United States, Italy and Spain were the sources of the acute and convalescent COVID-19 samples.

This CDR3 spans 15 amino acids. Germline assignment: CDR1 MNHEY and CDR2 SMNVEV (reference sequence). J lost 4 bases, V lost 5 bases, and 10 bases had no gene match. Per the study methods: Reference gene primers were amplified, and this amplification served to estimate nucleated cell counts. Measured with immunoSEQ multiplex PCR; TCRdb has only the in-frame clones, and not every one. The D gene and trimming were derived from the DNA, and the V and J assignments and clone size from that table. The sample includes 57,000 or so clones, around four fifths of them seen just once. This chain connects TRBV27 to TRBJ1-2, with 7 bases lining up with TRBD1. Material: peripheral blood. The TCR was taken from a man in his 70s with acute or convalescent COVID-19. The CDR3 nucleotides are TGTGCCAGCAGTCCCCGGACAGGTCGGGCCTATGGCTACACCTTC. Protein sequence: CASSPRTGRAYGYTF.